Here is one T cell receptor beta chain with its context. The antigen is unknown. This entry belongs to a study of cytotoxic CD8 clonotypes in ibrutinib-treated CLL. Study-wide background: Within the patient group, 11 were relapsed/refractory and approximately 16 treatment-naive, and 17 to 18 were IGHV unmutated.

With sequencing, the targeted depth ranged from 1 in 200,000 to 1 in 1 million T cells. Only in-frame clones appear in the TCRdb table, and some are missing; sequencing was by immunoSEQ multiplex PCR. Of under 300,000 clones listed, 65% to 85% are singletons. V shed 6 bases, J shed 5 bases, and the junction held 4 bases outside the gene matches. Per the germline V gene, CDR1 is MNHEY and CDR2 is SVGAGI. This CDR3 has 13 residues. General observations from the study: In comparison with age-matched healthy donors, baseline clonality was higher and tracked circulating CD8+ T-cell counts. A rise in clonality was seen at ibrutinib response, and a fall back toward baseline was seen at progression.

The clonotype was recovered from a human donor with chronic lymphocytic leukemia. This chain connects TRBV6-5 to TRBJ2-5, with 9 bases lining up with TRBD1. The sequenced sample was PBMCs, obtained at disease progression, from a patient treated with ibrutinib. CDR3 residues: CASRQGARETQYF. The CDR3 nucleotides read TGTGCCAGCAGACAGGGGGCGCGGGAGACCCAGTACTTC.